This T cell receptor (beta chain) was sequenced for a study of blood T cell repertoires in COVID-19. Whole-study context: Samples of COVID-19 (acute and convalescent) were obtained from the United States, Italy and Spain. The analysed material was cDNA or gDNA that came from T cells, B-cell-depleted T cells, or PBMCs.

Authors' data handling: Scientists estimated how many nucleated cells there were by amplifying reference gene primers. Data came from immunoSEQ multiplex PCR; TCRdb stores just in-frame clones and leaves some out. The DNA gave D and trimming, while V, J and clone size come from that table. Of tens of thousands of clones in the sample, around four fifths were seen once. Looked up from germline, CDR1 is ENHRY and CDR2 is SYGVKD. This CDR3 is 13 amino acids long. Trimming took off 5 bases at V and 2 bases at J, with 9 bases between the two ends. The sequence came from a man aged 50-59 years with active COVID-19. The chain is built from TRBV10-3 and TRBJ1-2; maybe TRBD1 (6 bases). Sequencing was carried out using peripheral blood. The CDR3 loop reads CAISLQGNYGYTF. The CDR3 nucleotides read TGTGCCATCAGTTTACAGGGAAACTATGGCTACACCTTC.